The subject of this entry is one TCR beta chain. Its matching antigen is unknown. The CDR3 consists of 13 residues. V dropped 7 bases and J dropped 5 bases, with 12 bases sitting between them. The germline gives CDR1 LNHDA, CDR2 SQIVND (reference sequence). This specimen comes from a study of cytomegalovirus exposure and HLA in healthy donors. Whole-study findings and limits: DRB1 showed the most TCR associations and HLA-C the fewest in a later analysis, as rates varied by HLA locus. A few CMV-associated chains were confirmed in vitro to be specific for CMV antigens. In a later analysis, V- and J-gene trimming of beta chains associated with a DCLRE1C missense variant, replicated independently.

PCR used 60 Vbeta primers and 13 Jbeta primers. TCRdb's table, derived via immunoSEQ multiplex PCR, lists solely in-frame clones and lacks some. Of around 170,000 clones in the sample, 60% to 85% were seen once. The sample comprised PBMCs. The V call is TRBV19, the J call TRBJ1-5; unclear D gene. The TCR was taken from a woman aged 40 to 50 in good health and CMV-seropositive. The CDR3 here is CASNRDWDQPQHF. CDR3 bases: TGTGCCAGTAACCGGGATTGGGATCAGCCCCAGCATTTT.